The 12 T cell receptor beta chains below were found in one sample sequenced in a study of metastatic and nonmetastatic thyroid tumors. Nobody among the patients had been given any treatment before thyroid surgery. TCRdb re-called the PCR reads through MiXCR. This repertoire shows 21,000 or so clones, approximately 25% found once; its top ten account for under 6.5%. The sample comprised tumor tissue. Receptor source: a female donor with papillary thyroid cancer or a benign thyroid nodule (not recorded which). Some clones in this sample may be carry-over from other donors' samples.

A word on this clone: Relative to the germline gene, one junction end is altered; a read error may explain this. The J gene is TRBJ1-1, the V gene TRBV7-8; D is possibly TRBD1 (6 bases). CDR3 length: 14 residues. Germline assignment: CDR1 SGHVS and CDR2 FQNEAQ. Here the CDR3 DNA reads TGTGCCAGCATCTTGGACAGCATGAACACTCAAGCTTTCTTT. It specifies CASILDSMNTQAFF.

In its sample, this clone was seen a few times. This rearrangement joins TRBV7-9 to TRBJ2-7; the D call may be TRBD1 or TRBD2 (5 bases each). There are 13 residues in the CDR3. V lost 5 bases, J lost 7 bases, and 15 bases lay in between. The germline CDR1 and CDR2 sequences are SEHNR and FQNEAQ (reference sequence). CDR3 loop: CASSLEGLGEQYF. Written as DNA, the CDR3 is TGTGCCAGCAGCCTAGAGGGGTTAGGGGAGCAGTACTTC. The full variable domain, in which reference TRBV7-9 and TRBJ2-7 provide the parts outside the CDR3, is DTGVSQNPRHKITKRGQNVTFRCDPISEHNRLYWYRQTLGQGPEFLTYFQNEAQLEKSRLLSDRFSAERPKGSFSTLEIQRTEQGDSAMYLCASSLEGLGEQYFGPGTRLTVT.

This clone has a count of ten or more. The same CDR3 also results from other DNA sequences found in this sample. The V gene is TRBV9, the J gene TRBJ1-6, with 9 positions matching TRBD1. The CDR3 runs 16 residues. Per the germline V gene, CDR1 is SGDLS and CDR2 is YYNGEE. Trimming cost V 0 bases and J 7 bases; bases outside gene matches: 5. This CDR3 reads CASSVATTGGNSPLHF. In nucleotides, the CDR3 is TGTGCCAGCAGCGTAGCTACGACAGGGGGGAATTCACCCCTCCACTTT.

This clone occurred many times. The chain has TRBV7-8 and TRBJ1-3, with D tentatively TRBD1 (5 bases). The CDR3 is 15 amino acids. Germline-derived CDR1 and CDR2 are SGHVS and FQNEAQ. With 4 bases removed from V and 2 bases from J, the gap between germline ends came to 12 bases. The CDR3 DNA is TGTGCCAGCAGCTCCCTTTGGGGGGCTGGAAACACCATATATTTT. It encodes CASSSLWGAGNTIYF.

This clone showed up many times. This chain links TRBV5-1 with TRBJ1-2, with no clear D. V lost 0 bases and J lost 8, with 11 bases in between. This CDR3 region has 13 residues. Germline assignment: CDR1 SGHRS and CDR2 YFSETQ. Here the CDR3 DNA reads TGCGCCAGCAGCTTGGAGGTCCCAATGGGCTACACCTTC. It yields the protein CASSLEVPMGYTF. Drawing the rest from reference TRBV5-1 and TRBJ1-2, the complete variable domain is KAGVTQTPRYLIKTRGQQVTLSCSPISGHRSVSWYQQTPGQGLQFLFEYFSETQRNKGNFPGRFSGRQFSNSRSEMNVSTLELGDSALYLCASSLEVPMGYTFGSGTRLTVV.

This clone was found a few times. This chain joins TRBV6-1 and TRBJ1-1; D perhaps matches TRBD1 (5 bases). The CDR3 has 14 residues. The germline V gene has CDR1 MNHNS and CDR2 SASEGT. V was pared by 7 bases and J by 1 base, with 13 bases between. As DNA, the CDR3 is TGTGCCAGCAAACCGGGACGGGAGAACACTGAAGCTTTCTTT. It is translated as CASKPGRENTEAFF.

The sample holds many counts of this clone. The chain joins TRBV7-7 to TRBJ2-3; D ambiguous. CDR3 size: 14 residues. Trimming shortened V by 2 bases and J by 1 base, and 7 bases separated the two germline ends. Germline V gives CDR1 SSHAT, CDR2 FNYEAQ (reference sequence). CDR3 sequence reads: CASSLKAGTDTQYF. CDR3 nucleotides: TGTGCCAGCAGCTTAAAGGCAGGCACAGATACGCAGTATTTT.

There are a few counts of this clone. DNA for the CDR3: TGTGCCAGCAGTGCTAACCGTGACAGGGGAAATGGCTACACCTTC. Amino acid sequence: CASSANRDRGNGYTF. The gene calls are TRBV28 and TRBJ1-2; 8 bases line up with TRBD1. This CDR3 contains 15 residues. With V trimmed by 5 bases and J by 6 bases, 11 bases remained unmatched. Germline lookup yields CDR1 MDHEN and CDR2 SYDVKM.

By proportion, this clone is medium-sized (0.01 to 0.1%). The chain uses TRBV6-1 and TRBJ1-5; tentative D call: TRBD1 (6 bases). Trimming removed 6 bases from V and 9 bases from J, with 18 bases in between. The germline CDR1 and CDR2 sequences are MNHNS and SASEGT. The length of the CDR3 is 14 residues. CDR3 bases: TGTGCCAGCAGCCCGGGCCCAGGGGAAAGGCCCCAGCATTTT. It codes for CASSPGPGERPQHF.

This clone was recorded at least ten times. The chain employs TRBV7-6 and TRBJ2-1; D is unresolved. CDR1 is SGHVS and CDR2 is FNYEAQ in the germline V gene. Between the trimmed V and J ends, which lost 1 base and 0 bases, there was a span of 10 bases. CDR3 length: 16 residues. CDR3 loop: CASSLGAASSYNEQFF. The CDR3 DNA reads TGTGCCAGCAGCTTAGGAGCAGCGAGCTCCTACAATGAGCAGTTCTTC.

This clone was seen once. The chain employs TRBV7-3 and TRBJ2-2; 7 positions match TRBD2. From germline, CDR1 is SGHTA and CDR2 FQGTGA. V lost 6 bases and J lost 0; bases outside the gene matches: 10. The CDR3 covers 17 residues. The CDR3 sequence is CASSRDRGLANTGELFF. CDR3 bases: TGTGCCAGCAGTAGGGACCGTGGACTAGCGAACACCGGGGAGCTGTTTTTT.

In this sample, this clone turned up a few times. The conserved closing phenylalanine or tryptophan is absent in this CDR3, likely reflecting a read error. The rearrangement links TRBV27 to TRBJ1-5; possible D gene TRBD1, 6 bases. V dropped 7 bases and J dropped 4 bases, with 11 bases sitting between them. The CDR3 covers 13 residues. Germline V gene data show CDR1 as MNHEY and CDR2 as SMNVEV (reference sequence). CDR3 region: CASTGAGNQPQHS. In DNA, the CDR3 is TGTGCCAGCACGGGGGCAGGGAATCAGCCCCAGCATTCT.